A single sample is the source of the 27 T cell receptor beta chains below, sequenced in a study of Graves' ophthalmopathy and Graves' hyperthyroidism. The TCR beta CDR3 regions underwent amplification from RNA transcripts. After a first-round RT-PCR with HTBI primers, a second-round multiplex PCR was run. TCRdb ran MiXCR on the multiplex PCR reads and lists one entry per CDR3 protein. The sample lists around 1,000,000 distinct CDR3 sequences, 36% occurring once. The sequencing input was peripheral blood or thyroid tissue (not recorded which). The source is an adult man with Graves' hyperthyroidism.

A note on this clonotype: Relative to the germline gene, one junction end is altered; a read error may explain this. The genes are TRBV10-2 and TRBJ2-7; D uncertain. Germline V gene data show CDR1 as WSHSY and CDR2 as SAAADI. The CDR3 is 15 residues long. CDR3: CASSFVGRSSYEQYF. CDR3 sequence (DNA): TGTGCCAGCAGTTTCGTCGGCAGATCCTCCTACGAGCAGTACTTC.

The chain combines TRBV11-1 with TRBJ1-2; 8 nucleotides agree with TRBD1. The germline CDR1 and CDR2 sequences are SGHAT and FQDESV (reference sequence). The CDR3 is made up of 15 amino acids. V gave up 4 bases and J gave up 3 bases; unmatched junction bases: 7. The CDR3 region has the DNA TGTGCCAGCAGCTCTTCGGACAGGGTGGACTATGGCTACACCTTC. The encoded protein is CASSSSDRVDYGYTF.

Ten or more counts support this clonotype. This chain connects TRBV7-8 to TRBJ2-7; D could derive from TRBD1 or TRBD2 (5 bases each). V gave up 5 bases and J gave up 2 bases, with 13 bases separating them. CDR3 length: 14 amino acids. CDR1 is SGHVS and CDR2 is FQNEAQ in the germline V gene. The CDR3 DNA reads TGTGCCAGCAGCCGCCTGCTGGGGGCCTACGAGCAGTACTTC. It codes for CASSRLLGAYEQYF.

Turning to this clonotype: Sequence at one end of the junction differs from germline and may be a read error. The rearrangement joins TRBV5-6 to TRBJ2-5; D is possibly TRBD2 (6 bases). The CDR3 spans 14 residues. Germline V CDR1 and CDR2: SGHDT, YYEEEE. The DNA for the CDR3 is TGTGCCAGCAGCCCGAGGGTCGGGAGAGAGACCCAGCACTTC. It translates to CASSPRVGRETQHF.

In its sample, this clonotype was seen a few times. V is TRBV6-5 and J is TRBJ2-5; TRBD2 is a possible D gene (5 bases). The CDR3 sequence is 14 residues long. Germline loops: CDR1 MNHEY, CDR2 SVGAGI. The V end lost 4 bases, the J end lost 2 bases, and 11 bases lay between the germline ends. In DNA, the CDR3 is TGTGCCAGCAGTTTGGACTTGATACAAGAGACCCAGTACTTC. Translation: CASSLDLIQETQYF.

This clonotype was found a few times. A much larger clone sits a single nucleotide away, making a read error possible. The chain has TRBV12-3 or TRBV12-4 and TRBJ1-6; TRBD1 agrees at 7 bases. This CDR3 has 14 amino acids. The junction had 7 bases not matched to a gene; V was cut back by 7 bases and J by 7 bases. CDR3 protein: CASISGTENSPLHF. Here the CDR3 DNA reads TGTGCCAGCATTTCCGGGACAGAGAATTCACCCCTCCACTTT.

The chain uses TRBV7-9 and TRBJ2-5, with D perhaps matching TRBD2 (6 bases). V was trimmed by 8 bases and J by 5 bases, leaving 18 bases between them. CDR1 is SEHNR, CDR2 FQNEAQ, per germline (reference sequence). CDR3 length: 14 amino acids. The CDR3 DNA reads TGTGCCAGCTCCGACTCCGCGGACTACGAGACCCAGTACTTC. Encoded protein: CASSDSADYETQYF.

CDR3 coding DNA: TGTGCCAGCAGCCAAGAAGCGAGGACCCAGTACTTC. It yields the protein CASSQEARTQYF. The rearrangement links TRBV14 to TRBJ2-5, with D hard to call. Trimming removed 0 bases from V and 7 bases from J, with 6 bases in between. Germline V gives CDR1 SGHDN, CDR2 FVKESK. The CDR3 loop spans 12 amino acids. The whole variable domain, filled in from reference TRBV14 and TRBJ2-5, reads EAGVTQFPSHSVIEKGQTVTLRCDPISGHDNLYWYRRVMGKEIKFLLHFVKESKQDESGMPNNRFLAERTGGTYSTLKVQPAELEDSGVYFCASSQEARTQYFGPGTRLLVL.

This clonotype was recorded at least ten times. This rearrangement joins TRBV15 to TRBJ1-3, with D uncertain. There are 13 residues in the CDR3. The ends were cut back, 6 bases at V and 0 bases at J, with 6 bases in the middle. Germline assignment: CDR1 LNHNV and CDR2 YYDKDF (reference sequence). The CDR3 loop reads CATRTSSGNTIYF. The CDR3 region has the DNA TGTGCCACCAGAACGTCCTCTGGAAACACCATATATTTT.

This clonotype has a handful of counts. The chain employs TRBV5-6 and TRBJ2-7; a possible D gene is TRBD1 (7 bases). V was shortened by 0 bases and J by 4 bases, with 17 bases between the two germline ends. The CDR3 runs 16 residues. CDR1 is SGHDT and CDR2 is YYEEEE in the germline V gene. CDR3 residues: CASSLEGGGVPYEQYF. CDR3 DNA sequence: TGTGCCAGCAGCTTGGAAGGGGGCGGGGTGCCGTACGAGCAGTACTTC. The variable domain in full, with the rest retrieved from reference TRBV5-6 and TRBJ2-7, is DAGVTQSPTHLIKTRGQQVTLRCSPKSGHDTVSWYQQALGQGPQFIFQYYEEEERQRGNFPDRFSGHQFPNYSSELNVNALLLGDSALYLCASSLEGGGVPYEQYFGPGTRLTVT.

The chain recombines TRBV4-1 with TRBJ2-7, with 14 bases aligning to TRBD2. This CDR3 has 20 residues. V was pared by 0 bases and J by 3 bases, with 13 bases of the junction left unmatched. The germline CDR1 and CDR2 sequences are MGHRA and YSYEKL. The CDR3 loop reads CASSQDFGTSGLAGVYEQYF. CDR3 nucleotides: TGCGCCAGCAGCCAAGATTTTGGGACATCGGGACTAGCGGGAGTCTACGAGCAGTACTTC.

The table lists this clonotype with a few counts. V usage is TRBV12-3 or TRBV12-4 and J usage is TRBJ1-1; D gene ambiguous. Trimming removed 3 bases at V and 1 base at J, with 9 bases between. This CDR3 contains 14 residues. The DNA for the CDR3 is TGTGCCAGCAGTTTTGCACAGAAGAACACTGAAGCTTTCTTT. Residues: CASSFAQKNTEAFF.

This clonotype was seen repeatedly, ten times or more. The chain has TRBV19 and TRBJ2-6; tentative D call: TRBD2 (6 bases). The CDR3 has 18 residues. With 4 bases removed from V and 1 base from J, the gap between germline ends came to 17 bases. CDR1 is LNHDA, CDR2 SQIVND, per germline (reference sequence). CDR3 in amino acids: CASSTTIGAGSGANVLTF. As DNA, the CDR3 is TGTGCCAGTAGTACGACGATCGGGGCGGGATCTGGGGCCAACGTCCTGACTTTC.

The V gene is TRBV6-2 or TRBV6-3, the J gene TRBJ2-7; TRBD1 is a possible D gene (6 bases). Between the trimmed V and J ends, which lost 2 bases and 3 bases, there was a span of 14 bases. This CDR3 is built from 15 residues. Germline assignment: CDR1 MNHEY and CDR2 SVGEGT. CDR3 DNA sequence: TGTGCCAGCAGTTACGTCCCAACGGGACACTACGAGCAGTACTTC. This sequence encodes CASSYVPTGHYEQYF.

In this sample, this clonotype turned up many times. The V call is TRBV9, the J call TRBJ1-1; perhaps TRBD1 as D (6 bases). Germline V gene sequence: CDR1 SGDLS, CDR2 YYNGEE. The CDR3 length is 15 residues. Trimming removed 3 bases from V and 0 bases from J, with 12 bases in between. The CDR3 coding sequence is TGTGCCAGCAGCGCGCCGGGACACATGAACACTGAAGCTTTCTTT. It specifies CASSAPGHMNTEAFF.

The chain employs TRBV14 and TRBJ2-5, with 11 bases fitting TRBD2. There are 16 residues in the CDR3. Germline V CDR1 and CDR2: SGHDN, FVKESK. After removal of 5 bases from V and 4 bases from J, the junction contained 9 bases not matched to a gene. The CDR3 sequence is CASSVEETSGGETQYF. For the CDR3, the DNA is TGTGCCAGCAGCGTTGAAGAAACTAGCGGGGGAGAGACCCAGTACTTC. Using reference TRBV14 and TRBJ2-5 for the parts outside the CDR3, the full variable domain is EAGVTQFPSHSVIEKGQTVTLRCDPISGHDNLYWYRRVMGKEIKFLLHFVKESKQDESGMPNNRFLAERTGGTYSTLKVQPAELEDSGVYFCASSVEETSGGETQYFGPGTRLLVL.

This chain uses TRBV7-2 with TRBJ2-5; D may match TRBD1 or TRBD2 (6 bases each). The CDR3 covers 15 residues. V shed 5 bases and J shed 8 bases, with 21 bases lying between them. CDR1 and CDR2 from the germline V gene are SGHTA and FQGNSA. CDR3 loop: CASSGRGGGPNTQYF. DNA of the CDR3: TGTGCCAGCAGCGGGCGAGGGGGAGGCCCAAATACCCAGTACTTC.

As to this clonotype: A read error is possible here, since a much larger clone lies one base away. CDR3 bases: TGTGCCAGCACTATCTTGGGTGTCAGCTATGGCTACACCTTC. This sequence encodes CASTILGVSYGYTF. The chain is built from TRBV12-3 or TRBV12-4 and TRBJ1-2, with no clear D. The CDR3 sequence is 14 residues long. Trimming stripped 7 bases from V and 4 bases from J, with 16 bases between.

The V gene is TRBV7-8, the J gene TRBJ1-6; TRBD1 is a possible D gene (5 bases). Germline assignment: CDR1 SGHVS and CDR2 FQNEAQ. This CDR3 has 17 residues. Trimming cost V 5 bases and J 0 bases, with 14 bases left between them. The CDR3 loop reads CASSPKYRSSYNSPLHF. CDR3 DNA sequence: TGTGCCAGCAGCCCGAAATACAGGAGCTCCTATAATTCACCCCTCCACTTT.

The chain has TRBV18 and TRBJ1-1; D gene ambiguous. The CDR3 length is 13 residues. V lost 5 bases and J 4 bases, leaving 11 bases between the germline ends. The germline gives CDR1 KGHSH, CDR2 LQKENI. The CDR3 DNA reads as TGTGCCAGCTCAAGTCTCCAGGTCACTGAAGCTTTCTTT. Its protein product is CASSSLQVTEAFF.

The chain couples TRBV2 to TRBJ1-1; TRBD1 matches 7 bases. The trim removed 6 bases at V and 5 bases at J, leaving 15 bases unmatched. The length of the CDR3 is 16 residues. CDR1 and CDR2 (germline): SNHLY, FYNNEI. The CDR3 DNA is TGTGCCAGCAGAACCGTCCACAGGGGTCCCTGGACTGAAGCTTTCTTT. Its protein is CASRTVHRGPWTEAFF.

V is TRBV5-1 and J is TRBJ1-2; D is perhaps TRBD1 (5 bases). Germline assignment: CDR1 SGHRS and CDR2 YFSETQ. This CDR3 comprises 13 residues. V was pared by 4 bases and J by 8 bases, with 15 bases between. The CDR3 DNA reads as TGCGCCAGCAGCCTCTCTAGCGACAGCGGCTACACCTTC. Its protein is CASSLSSDSGYTF.

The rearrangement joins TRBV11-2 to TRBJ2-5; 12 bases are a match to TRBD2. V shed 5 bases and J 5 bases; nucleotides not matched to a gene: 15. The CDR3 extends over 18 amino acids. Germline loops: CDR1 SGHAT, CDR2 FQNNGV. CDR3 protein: CASSRNSPASGREETQYF. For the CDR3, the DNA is TGTGCCAGCAGCCGCAACTCTCCGGCTAGCGGGAGGGAGGAGACCCAGTACTTC.

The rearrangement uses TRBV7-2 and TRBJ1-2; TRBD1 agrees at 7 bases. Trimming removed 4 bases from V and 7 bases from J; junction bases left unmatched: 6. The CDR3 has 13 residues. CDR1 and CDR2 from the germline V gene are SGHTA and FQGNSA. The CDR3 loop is CASSSTGRTGYTF. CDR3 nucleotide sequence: TGTGCCAGCAGCTCGACAGGGCGGACTGGCTACACCTTC.

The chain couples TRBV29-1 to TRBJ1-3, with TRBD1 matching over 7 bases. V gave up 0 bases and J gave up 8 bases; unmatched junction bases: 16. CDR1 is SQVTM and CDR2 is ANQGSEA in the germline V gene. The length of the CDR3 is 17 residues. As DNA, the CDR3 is TGCAGCGTTGAAGATTCTCCGACAGGGAGAGGTGGCTACACCATATATTTT. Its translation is CSVEDSPTGRGGYTIYF.

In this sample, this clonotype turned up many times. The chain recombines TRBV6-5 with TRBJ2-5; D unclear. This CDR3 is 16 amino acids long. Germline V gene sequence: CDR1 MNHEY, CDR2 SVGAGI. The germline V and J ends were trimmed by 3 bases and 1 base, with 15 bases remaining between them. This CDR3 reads CASSYARWAFQETQYF. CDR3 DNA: TGTGCCAGCAGTTATGCCAGATGGGCGTTCCAAGAGACCCAGTACTTC.

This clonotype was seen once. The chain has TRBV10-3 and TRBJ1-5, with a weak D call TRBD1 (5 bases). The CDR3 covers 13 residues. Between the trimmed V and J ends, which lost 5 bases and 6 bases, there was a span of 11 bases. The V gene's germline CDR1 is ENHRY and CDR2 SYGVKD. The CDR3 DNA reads TGTGCCATCAGTTGGCCAGGGCGTCAGCCCCAGCATTTT. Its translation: CAISWPGRQPQHF.